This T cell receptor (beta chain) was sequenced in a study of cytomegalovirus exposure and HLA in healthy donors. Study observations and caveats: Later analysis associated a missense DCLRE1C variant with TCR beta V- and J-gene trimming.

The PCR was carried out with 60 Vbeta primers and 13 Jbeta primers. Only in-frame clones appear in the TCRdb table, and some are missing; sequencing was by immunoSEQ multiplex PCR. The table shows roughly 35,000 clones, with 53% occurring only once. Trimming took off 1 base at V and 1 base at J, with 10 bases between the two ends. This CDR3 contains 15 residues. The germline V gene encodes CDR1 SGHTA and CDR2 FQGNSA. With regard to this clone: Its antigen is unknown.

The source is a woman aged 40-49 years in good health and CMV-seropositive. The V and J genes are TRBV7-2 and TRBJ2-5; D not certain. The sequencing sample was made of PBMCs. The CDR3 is CASSLDLGSQETQYF. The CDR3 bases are TGTGCCAGCAGCTTAGATTTGGGCAGCCAAGAGACCCAGTACTTC.